The 3 T cell receptor beta chains below come from one sample, sequenced in a study of glioma-infiltrating T cells after dendritic cell vaccination. Profiled with immunoSEQ multiplex PCR; TCRdb holds only in-frame clones, not every one. The profile shows under 40,000 clones, around nine tenths of them singletons. The material sequenced was blood, taken before dendritic cell vaccination. These TCRs come from a human donor with glioblastoma.

This sequence joins TRBV5-1 and TRBJ1-3; a possible D gene is TRBD1 (5 bases). V gave up 1 base and J gave up 8 bases, with 13 bases separating them. Germline CDR1 SGHRS, CDR2 YFSETQ. CDR3 length: 14 residues. The CDR3: CASSLQGGGDTIYF. The DNA for the CDR3 is TGCGCCAGCAGCTTGCAGGGTGGCGGTGACACCATATATTTT.

Concerning this clone itself: At one end the junction does not follow the germline gene, possibly because of a read error. This specimen includes other DNA sequences encoding the same CDR3. This sequence joins TRBV7-2 and TRBJ1-6, with D maybe TRBD1 (6 bases). The CDR3 is made up of 16 amino acids. Germline assignment: CDR1 SGHTA and CDR2 FQGNSA. The CDR3 sequence is CASSLDSSPYNSPLHF. The CDR3 nucleotides are TGTGCCAGCAGCTTGGACAGTAGCCCCTATAATTCCCCCCTCCACTTT.

The gene calls are TRBV11-3 and TRBJ2-7; D is possibly TRBD1 (6 bases). The CDR3 contains 15 residues. Trimming left V 5 bases short and J 0 bases short, with 14 bases between. CDR1 SGHNT and CDR2 YENEEA come from the germline V gene. The CDR3 loop reads CASSLSQGHSYEQYF. The CDR3, as DNA: TGTGCCAGCAGCCTTAGCCAGGGGCACTCCTACGAGCAGTACTTC.